Presented here are 21 T cell receptor beta chains from one specimen sequenced in a study of long-term antiretroviral therapy in people with HIV. With survey level as its setting, the immunoSEQ assay was v3.0. Clones were read by immunoSEQ multiplex PCR, and TCRdb kept only the in-frame ones, dropping some. The repertoire consists of tens of thousands of clones, with roughly four fifths occurring once and the leading ten covering roughly 14%. Sample: unsorted PBMCs, taken 0.3 years after starting antiretroviral therapy. Receptor source: a man between 18 and 29 years old with HIV.

This clone has a handful of counts. The chain couples TRBV7-9 to TRBJ2-2; perhaps D is TRBD1 or TRBD2 (5 bases each). Germline CDR1 SEHNR, CDR2 FQNEAQ (reference sequence). Trimming cost V 5 bases and J 6 bases, with 25 bases left between them. The CDR3 is 18 amino acids. In DNA, the CDR3 is TGTGCCAGCAGCCCGACCCCGGGACGGGACCTGGGGGCCGGGGAGCTGTTTTTT. It yields the protein CASSPTPGRDLGAGELFF. Filled out from reference TRBV7-9 and TRBJ2-2, the complete variable domain reads DTGVSQNPRHKITKRGQNVTFRCDPISEHNRLYWYRQTLGQGPEFLTYFQNEAQLEKSRLLSDRFSAERPKGSFSTLEIQRTEQGDSAMYLCASSPTPGRDLGAGELFFGEGSRLTVL.

The chain couples TRBV6-6 to TRBJ1-5; a weak D match, TRBD1 (5 bases). Germline V gene lookup returns CDR1 MNHNY and CDR2 SVGAGI (reference sequence). The length of the CDR3 is 16 residues. With 7 bases removed from V and 3 bases from J, the gap between germline ends came to 19 bases. Here the CDR3 reads CASKTDGQGVNQPQHF. DNA of the CDR3: TGTGCCAGCAAAACGGACGGCCAGGGAGTCAATCAGCCCCAGCATTTT.

V gene TRBV6-5 combines with J gene TRBJ2-7, with 8 positions matching TRBD1. Germline CDR1 MNHEY, CDR2 SVGAGI. The CDR3 contains 11 residues. Trimming at V came to 10 bases and at J to 5 bases, leaving 4 bases not matched to a gene. The DNA of the CDR3 is TGTGCCACCCGGACAGGGAACGAGCAGTACTTC. This translates into CATRTGNEQYF.

The chain carries TRBV27 and TRBJ1-4; tentatively, D is TRBD1 (5 bases). This CDR3 has 20 amino acids. Deletions cut 5 bases from V and 3 bases from J, with 28 bases between. Germline CDR1 is MNHEY and CDR2 is SMNVEV (reference sequence). This CDR3 is CASSRFPPGSELAANEKLFF. The CDR3 nucleotides read TGTGCCAGCAGTCGTTTCCCCCCAGGGAGTGAACTCGCGGCTAATGAAAAACTGTTTTTT.

This chain uses TRBV7-3 with TRBJ2-3; TRBD2 matches 13 bases. Germline CDR1 reads SGHTA; CDR2 reads FQGTGA. V dropped 6 bases and J dropped 4; count of bases not matched to a gene: 7. The CDR3 is 16 residues long. The CDR3: CASSRGLAGAADTQYF. CDR3 DNA sequence: TGTGCCAGCAGTCGAGGACTAGCGGGGGCAGCAGATACGCAGTATTTT.

The chain employs TRBV5-1 and TRBJ1-1; D remains ambiguous. In germline, CDR1 is SGHRS, CDR2 YFSETQ. This CDR3 comprises 15 residues. V shed 1 base and J shed 1 base, with 11 bases lying between them. This CDR3 is CASSLLGSGNTEAFF. In nucleotides, the CDR3 is TGCGCCAGCAGCTTGTTGGGGTCCGGGAACACTGAAGCTTTCTTT.

The chain employs TRBV9 and TRBJ2-7; 9 bases align to TRBD2. The CDR3 runs 15 residues. Germline values: CDR1 SGDLS, CDR2 YYNGEE. The trim removed 0 bases at V and 7 bases at J, leaving 8 bases unmatched. The CDR3 sequence is CASSVDPSGTMEQYF. The CDR3 DNA reads as TGTGCCAGCAGCGTAGACCCTAGCGGGACTATGGAGCAGTACTTC.

The J gene is TRBJ2-7, the V gene TRBV10-3; tentative D call: TRBD2 (6 bases). V lost 3 bases and J 5 bases, leaving 20 bases between the germline ends. The CDR3 loop spans 16 amino acids. Germline lookup yields CDR1 ENHRY and CDR2 SYGVKD. The CDR3: CAISDSVRRGGDEQYF. CDR3 sequence (DNA): TGTGCCATCAGTGATTCGGTGAGGAGGGGAGGCGACGAGCAGTACTTC.

Written as DNA, the CDR3 is TGTGCCAGCTCACCCTCCCCGGACACTGAAGCTTTCTTT. Encoded protein: CASSPSPDTEAFF. This sequence joins TRBV18 and TRBJ1-1; no clear D gene. Germline V gene data show CDR1 as KGHSH and CDR2 as LQKENI. The length of the CDR3 is 13 residues. V lost 3 bases to trimming and J lost 3 bases, with 8 bases between them. Together with reference TRBV18 and TRBJ1-1, the CDR3 gives the full variable domain: NAGVMQNPRHLVRRRGQEARLRCSPMKGHSHVYWYRQLPEEGLKFMVYLQKENIIDESGMPKERFSAEFPKEGPSILRIQQVVRGDSAAYFCASSPSPDTEAFFGQGTRLTVV.

The chain employs TRBV2 and TRBJ1-4, with 8 nucleotides matching TRBD1. The CDR3 loop spans 14 amino acids. J was trimmed by 8 bases and V by 5 bases; bases with no gene match: 7. Germline assignment: CDR1 SNHLY and CDR2 FYNNEI. The CDR3, as DNA: TGTGCCAGCAGTTTGACAGGGGTTCGCGAAAAACTGTTTTTT. Amino acid sequence: CASSLTGVREKLFF.

The V and J genes are TRBV18 and TRBJ2-1; the D gene could be TRBD1 or TRBD2 (5 bases each). Germline V gene lookup returns CDR1 KGHSH and CDR2 LQKENI. Between the trimmed V and J ends, which lost 5 bases and 0 bases, there was a span of 14 bases. The CDR3 extends over 16 amino acids. In DNA form, the CDR3 reads TGTGCCAGCTCAGGGGACCGACGGGGCTCCTACAATGAGCAGTTCTTC. As protein: CASSGDRRGSYNEQFF.

The chain recombines TRBV5-5 with TRBJ2-1, with unresolved D. The germline V and J ends were trimmed by 5 bases and 0 bases, with 15 bases remaining between them. This CDR3 is 16 amino acids long. The V gene's germline CDR1 is SGHKS and CDR2 YYEKEE (reference sequence). CDR3 DNA sequence: TGTGCCAGCAGGACTTCGGACCCTAGCTCCTACAATGAGCAGTTCTTC. Translated, it gives CASRTSDPSSYNEQFF.

The genes are TRBV2 and TRBJ2-1; D may be TRBD1 or TRBD2 (6 bases each). The CDR3 covers 13 residues. Germline V CDR1 and CDR2: SNHLY, FYNNEI. V lost 9 bases and J 6 bases, leaving 15 bases between the germline ends. The CDR3 DNA is TGTGCCAGAGGGGGGTTGGTCGGCAATGAGCAGTTCTTC. Residues: CARGGLVGNEQFF. Full variable domain (rest looked up from reference TRBV2 and TRBJ2-1): EPEVTQTPSHQVTQMGQEVILRCVPISNHLYFYWYRQILGQKVEFLVSFYNNEISEKSEIFDDQFSVERPDGSNFTLKIRSTKLEDSAMYFCARGGLVGNEQFFGPGTRLTVL.

V is TRBV19 and J is TRBJ2-7; D unclear. The length of the CDR3 is 13 residues. The germline V and J ends were trimmed by 5 bases and 5 bases, with 13 bases remaining between them. Per the germline V gene, CDR1 is LNHDA and CDR2 is SQIVND (reference sequence). CDR3 coding DNA: TGTGCCAGTAGTCCAGGTCTCGGAAACGAGCAGTACTTC. Amino acids: CASSPGLGNEQYF.

The genes are TRBV10-1 and TRBJ2-1, with 9 bases identical to TRBD1. The CDR3 totals 15 residues. The junction had 12 bases not matched to a gene; V was cut back by 6 bases and J by 9 bases. The V gene's germline CDR1 is WNHNN and CDR2 SYGVQD (reference sequence). CDR3 sequence reads: CASSRDRGSDGEQFF. The CDR3 region has the DNA TGCGCCAGCAGCAGAGACAGGGGGTCAGATGGTGAGCAGTTCTTC.

The CDR3 loop is CASSFSGAGVVVDEQFF. In nucleotides, the CDR3 is TGTGCCAGCAGTTTCAGCGGAGCGGGAGTAGTTGTCGATGAGCAGTTCTTC. The rearrangement uses TRBV28 and TRBJ2-1; 8 bases map to TRBD2. Germline values: CDR1 MDHEN, CDR2 SYDVKM. With V trimmed by 3 bases and J by 8 bases, 15 bases remained unmatched. The CDR3 spans 17 residues.

The chain joins TRBV19 to TRBJ2-2, with 7 bases that match TRBD1. V was clipped by 6 bases and J by 3 bases; unmatched bases: 7. Germline V lookup: CDR1 LNHDA, CDR2 SQIVND (reference sequence). This CDR3 comprises 15 residues. In DNA form, the CDR3 reads TGTGCCAGTAGGGAAGACAGGGAAGACACCGGGGAGCTGTTTTTT. Encoded protein: CASREDREDTGELFF.

This clone was seen once. This chain uses TRBV7-6 with TRBJ1-5; 7 positions match TRBD1. CDR3 length: 18 amino acids. V gave up 5 bases and J gave up 0 bases; unmatched junction bases: 13. Germline CDR1 SGHVS, CDR2 FNYEAQ. CDR3 region: CASSQYPGTDSSNQPQHF. The CDR3 coding sequence is TGTGCCAGCAGCCAGTACCCTGGGACAGATTCTAGCAATCAGCCCCAGCATTTT.

In nucleotides, the CDR3 is TGTGCCAGCAGCCAAGCCCTTGGCGTATCGACTCATGAGCAGTTCTTC. Translated, it gives CASSQALGVSTHEQFF. The chain recombines TRBV11-2 with TRBJ2-1; D not certain. The germline V and J ends were trimmed by 5 bases and 8 bases, with 22 bases remaining between them. Germline CDR1 and CDR2: SGHAT and FQNNGV. The CDR3 sequence is 16 residues long.

V usage is TRBV5-6 and J usage is TRBJ2-7; D is possibly TRBD1 (6 bases). Germline CDR1 and CDR2: SGHDT and YYEEEE. V was pared by 2 bases and J by 3 bases, with 21 bases between. The CDR3 runs to 17 residues. The CDR3 spells CASSFWVQGRNFYEQYF. DNA for the CDR3: TGTGCCAGCAGCTTTTGGGTGCAGGGGCGAAACTTCTACGAGCAGTACTTC.

The chain combines TRBV6-1 with TRBJ1-3; 7 nucleotides line up with TRBD1. V was clipped by 6 bases and J by 8 bases; unmatched bases: 7. Germline CDR1 is MNHNS and CDR2 is SASEGT. The CDR3 extends over 13 amino acids. For the CDR3, the DNA is TGTGCCAGCAGCACGACAGGGCGGGACACCATATATTTT. Translating it yields CASSTTGRDTIYF.